The sequence of this T cell receptor beta chain was determined in a study of blood T cell repertoires in COVID-19. Donors in Cohort 3 counted as recovered after two negative PCRs, clearance, or symptom resolution. The CDR3 is 11 residues long. V gave up 5 bases and J gave up 5 bases, with 5 bases separating them. In germline, CDR1 is SGHRS, CDR2 YFSETQ. The data were produced by immunoSEQ multiplex PCR, yet TCRdb's version contains in-frame clones alone and is incomplete. Of approximately 300,000 clones in the sample, about nine tenths were seen once. This TCR was recovered from a woman younger than 35 who had recovered from COVID-19. Sequences were obtained from PBMCs or T cells enriched from blood (not recorded which). The chain recombines TRBV5-1 with TRBJ2-1, with no clear D. CDR3 residues: CASSSHNEQFF. The CDR3 DNA reads as TGCGCCAGCAGTTCTCACAATGAGCAGTTCTTC. Using reference TRBV5-1 and TRBJ2-1 for the parts outside the CDR3, the full variable domain is KAGVTQTPRYLIKTRGQQVTLSCSPISGHRSVSWYQQTPGQGLQFLFEYFSETQRNKGNFPGRFSGRQFSNSRSEMNVSTLELGDSALYLCASSSHNEQFFGPGTRLTVL.